This T cell receptor (beta chain) was found in a study of CD8+CD57+ T cells in acquired aplastic anemia. Patients chosen for sequencing had CD8+CD57+ cells that had expanded, as shown by flow cytometry. TCR beta VDJ and CDR3 profiling used genomic DNA as template. Each CDR3 protein gets one entry after TCRdb re-called the reads with MiXCR. The sample contains roughly 150,000 distinct CDR3 sequences, over 40% of which appear only once. The ends were cut back, 5 bases at V and 4 bases at J, with 17 bases in the middle. The germline V gene encodes CDR1 SGHAT and CDR2 FQNNGV. This CDR3 comprises 15 residues.

The J gene is TRBJ1-2, the V gene TRBV11-2; tentative D call: TRBD1 (5 bases). Sequenced input: sorted CD4+, CD8+, or CD8+CD57+ T cells (not recorded which) from PBMCs. The source of this sequence is a human donor with aplastic anemia. CDR3 in amino acids: CASSDGTPGGYGYTF. The DNA for the CDR3 is TGTGCCAGCAGCGACGGGACGCCCGGTGGCTATGGCTACACCTTC. The complete variable domain, with remaining parts taken from reference TRBV11-2 and TRBJ1-2, reads EAGVAQSPRYKIIEKRQSVAFWCNPISGHATLYWYQQILGQGPKLLIQFQNNGVVDDSQLPKDRFSAERLKGVDSTLKIQPAKLEDSAVYLCASSDGTPGGYGYTFGSGTRLTVV.